These 11 T cell receptor beta chains were all obtained from the same sample, sequenced in a study of identical twins. Via MiXCR, TCRdb re-called the 5' RACE reads, giving one row per CDR3 protein. Among 700,000 or so distinct CDR3 sequences, 8.5% to 9% were seen once, and the ten largest hold 0.85% to 1%. The same sample was also used in a study of yellow fever vaccine responses in identical twins.

Specimen: PBMCs. The receptors come from a young woman in good health.

This clonotype has a handful of counts. The V call is TRBV11-2, the J call TRBJ1-4, with a weak D call TRBD1 (5 bases). This CDR3 spans 16 amino acids. Germline CDR1 and CDR2: SGHAT and FQNNGV. V was cut by 2 bases and J by 6 bases, with 16 bases left in between. The CDR3 is CASSLRVQGPYEKLFF. CDR3 in DNA: TGTGCCAGCAGCTTACGTGTGCAGGGACCTTATGAAAAACTGTTTTTT.

This clonotype turned up a few times. The chain has TRBV10-3 and TRBJ2-1; TRBD2 aligns across 9 bases. Losses at the gene ends were 7 bases for V and 6 bases for J; bases not matched to a gene: 10. There are 15 residues in the CDR3. Germline V gene data show CDR1 as ENHRY and CDR2 as SYGVKD. The CDR3 coding sequence is TGTGCCATCACCCCAGCGGGAGGCCCTCGCAATGAGCAGTTCTTC. This encodes CAITPAGGPRNEQFF.

The rearrangement links TRBV4-2 to TRBJ2-2; 7 nucleotides match TRBD1. This CDR3 is 15 amino acids long. The V gene's germline CDR1 is LGHNA and CDR2 YNFKEQ. The junction had 6 bases not matched to a gene; V was cut back by 4 bases and J by 4 bases. CDR3 in DNA: TGTGCCAGCAGCCCTTCGACAGGGATCACCGGGGAGCTGTTTTTT. Translating gives CASSPSTGITGELFF.

With regard to this clonotype: A read error is possible here, since a much larger clone lies one base away. V usage is TRBV14 and J usage is TRBJ2-1, with a tentative D call TRBD2 (6 bases). Trimming took off 5 bases at V and 3 bases at J, with 17 bases between the two ends. Germline lookup yields CDR1 SGHDN and CDR2 FVKESK. The CDR3 totals 16 residues. CDR3 DNA: TGTGCCAGCAGCTCTCGGGGGACGGCTCTCTACAATGAGCAGTTCTTC. It yields the protein CASSSRGTALYNEQFF. The complete variable domain, with remaining parts taken from reference TRBV14 and TRBJ2-1, reads EAGVTQFPSHSVIEKGQTVTLRCDPISGHDNLYWYRRVMGKEIKFLLHFVKESKQDESGMPNNRFLAERTGGTYSTLKVQPAELEDSGVYFCASSSRGTALYNEQFFGPGTRLTVL.

This chain connects TRBV4-3 to TRBJ2-4; D not resolved. Per germline, CDR1 LGHNA and CDR2 YSLEER. Trimming pared 1 base from V and 2 bases from J, leaving 9 bases between. The CDR3 is 15 residues long. The CDR3 region is CASSQGFLSKNIQYF. CDR3 nucleotides: TGCGCCAGCAGCCAAGGCTTTTTGTCCAAAAACATTCAGTACTTC.

This clonotype came up a few times. The chain links TRBV28 to TRBJ2-7; 13 nucleotides line up with TRBD2. V shed 4 bases, J shed 1 base, and the junction held 4 bases outside the gene matches. The CDR3 contains 16 residues. CDR1 is MDHEN, CDR2 SYDVKM, per germline. The CDR3 protein is CASSSGLAGLSYEQYF. As DNA, the CDR3 is TGTGCCAGCAGTTCGGGACTAGCGGGGTTATCCTACGAGCAGTACTTC.

The chain uses TRBV20-1 and TRBJ2-5; TRBD1 aligns across 8 bases. CDR1 DFQATT and CDR2 SNEGSKA come from the germline V gene (reference sequence). J lost 2 bases, V lost 5 bases, and 1 base had no gene match. CDR3 size: 12 residues. CDR3 amino acids: CSAHRGQETQYF. The CDR3 DNA sequence: TGCAGTGCTCACAGGGGGCAAGAGACCCAGTACTTC.

This clonotype was seen more than once but under ten times. The chain links TRBV19 to TRBJ2-1, with TRBD2 as a possible D gene (5 bases). V shed 3 bases and J shed 11 bases, with 8 bases lying between them. This CDR3 spans 11 amino acids. Germline V lookup: CDR1 LNHDA, CDR2 SQIVND (reference sequence). The CDR3 DNA reads as TGTGCCAGTAGTATCGACTATCAGCAGTTCTTC. Translating gives CASSIDYQQFF.

J is TRBJ2-5 and V is TRBV7-8, with TRBD2 matching over 7 bases. Trimming cost V 0 bases and J 2 bases; bases outside gene matches: 3. Germline CDR1 reads SGHVS; CDR2 reads FQNEAQ. The CDR3 sequence is 15 residues long. The chain's CDR3 is CASSLAASGQETQYF. DNA for the CDR3: TGTGCCAGCAGCTTAGCGGCTAGCGGACAAGAGACCCAGTACTTC.

The rearrangement joins TRBV3-1 to TRBJ2-1; 8 nucleotides match TRBD1. CDR3 length: 16 amino acids. Germline CDR1 reads LGHDT; CDR2 reads YNNKEL (reference sequence). Unmatched junction bases numbered 6, after V lost 1 base and J lost 4 bases. CDR3 residues: CASSQVGTGPYNEQFF. CDR3 DNA sequence: TGTGCCAGCAGCCAAGTGGGGACAGGCCCATACAATGAGCAGTTCTTC.

The chain couples TRBV11-2 to TRBJ2-4; 7 bases agree with TRBD2. The V segment lost 5 bases and the J segment 6 bases; nucleotides outside the gene matches: 7. Germline V lookup: CDR1 SGHAT, CDR2 FQNNGV. This CDR3 has 14 residues. CDR3 coding DNA: TGTGCCAGCAGCCTACCCGGCGGGGGAAACATTCAGTACTTC. Translating gives CASSLPGGGNIQYF.